The 10 T cell receptor beta chains presented below share a single source sample, sequenced in a study of memory CD4+ T cells and cytomegalovirus serostatus. The sort gate was single viable CD3+CD4+CD8-CD45RO+ cells for memory CD4+ T cells. Method: immunoSEQ multiplex PCR; TCRdb's copy keeps in-frame clones and lacks some. The sample consists of around 62,000 clones, 76% of them appearing once. Source material: memory CD4+ T cells from blood. The receptor source for this set is an adult in good health and CMV-seropositive.

V and J are TRBV28 and TRBJ2-7, with D unclear. V lost 6 bases and J lost 2, with 11 bases in between. This CDR3 comprises 13 residues. Germline CDR1 reads MDHEN; CDR2 reads SYDVKM. The CDR3 is CASSQRVAYEQYF. The CDR3 nucleotides are TGTGCCAGCAGCCAACGGGTCGCCTACGAGCAGTACTTC.

The rearrangement links TRBV5-1 to TRBJ2-2; TRBD2 is a possible D gene (5 bases). CDR1 and CDR2 from the germline V gene are SGHRS and YFSETQ. This CDR3 spans 16 amino acids. V lost 3 bases, J lost 0 bases, and 12 bases lay in between. As DNA, the CDR3 is TGCGCCAGCAGCTCCTGGGGAGATCCGAACACCGGGGAGCTGTTTTTT. The encoded protein is CASSSWGDPNTGELFF.

V is TRBV18 and J is TRBJ2-3; D unresolved. Germline loops: CDR1 KGHSH, CDR2 LQKENI. CDR3 length equals 15 residues. V dropped 6 bases and J dropped 2 bases, with 15 bases sitting between them. This chain's CDR3 is CASSPGGAATDTQYF. CDR3 bases: TGTGCCAGCTCCCCGGGCGGAGCAGCCACAGATACGCAGTATTTT.

The rearrangement links TRBV4-1 to TRBJ2-7, with D possibly being TRBD1 (6 bases). This CDR3 is 14 amino acids long. Germline assignment: CDR1 MGHRA and CDR2 YSYEKL. Trimming took off 5 bases at V and 5 bases at J, with 16 bases between the two ends. CDR3: CASSAWTAEDEQYF. The CDR3 coding sequence is TGCGCCAGCAGCGCCTGGACAGCGGAAGACGAGCAGTACTTC.

This chain links TRBV2 with TRBJ1-2; 7 bases line up with TRBD1. Germline trimming cut 5 bases from V and 6 bases from J; bases unmatched to any gene: 9. The V gene's germline CDR1 is SNHLY and CDR2 FYNNEI. The length of the CDR3 is 14 residues. DNA of the CDR3: TGTGCCAGCAGTTTTCCGGGACAGAGCAATGGCTACACCTTC. This translates into CASSFPGQSNGYTF.

A remark on this clone: The junction departs from the called germline gene at one end, perhaps through a read error. The V gene is TRBV2, the J gene TRBJ1-2; no clear D. This CDR3 has 11 residues. CDR1 is SNHLY, CDR2 FYNNEI, per germline. CDR3 amino acids: CASRLPGGLPF. The DNA of the CDR3 is TGTGCCAGCAGATTGCCGGGAGGCCTGCCCTTC.

The chain is built from TRBV2 and TRBJ2-2; D remains unclear. Germline V gene lookup returns CDR1 SNHLY and CDR2 FYNNEI. The V end was cut by 6 bases, the J end by 5 bases, with 4 bases between. The CDR3 extends over 11 amino acids. For the CDR3, the DNA is TGTGCCAGCAGAGGTACCGGGGAGCTGTTTTTT. Protein product: CASRGTGELFF.

DNA of the CDR3: TGTGCCAGCAGTCGGTCAGAACCTGGAAACACCATATATTTT. Amino acids: CASSRSEPGNTIYF. The V gene is TRBV6-1, the J gene TRBJ1-3; D uncertain. V lost 5 bases and J 2 bases, leaving 10 bases between the germline ends. CDR1 is MNHNS and CDR2 is SASEGT in the germline V gene. The CDR3 contains 14 residues.

This clone was seen only a few times. The chain carries TRBV9 and TRBJ1-1; 7 bases map to TRBD1. Germline trimming cut 2 bases from V and 3 bases from J; bases unmatched to any gene: 4. This CDR3 is built from 14 residues. CDR1 and CDR2 (germline): SGDLS, YYNGEE. The CDR3 spells CASSVRDSYTEAFF. CDR3 DNA sequence: TGTGCCAGCAGCGTTCGGGACAGCTACACTGAAGCTTTCTTT.

The chain employs TRBV27 and TRBJ1-2; unclear D gene. V shed 1 base and J shed 8 bases, with 11 bases lying between them. The CDR3 is 13 residues long. Germline V CDR1 and CDR2: MNHEY, SMNVEV (reference sequence). The CDR3 sequence is CASSLFIGEGYTF. Here the CDR3 DNA reads TGTGCCAGCAGTTTATTTATCGGGGAGGGCTACACCTTC.